These T cell receptor beta chains were read from a single sample in a study of shared clonotypes between healthy human individuals. The repertoire was sequenced with immunoSEQ multiplex PCR; TCRdb's copy has only in-frame clones and lacks some. This table has 640,000 or so clones, 60% to 80% appearing once. Source material: memory CD4+ T cells sorted from blood. Receptor source: a woman aged 25-40 years in good health. Both conserved end residues are part of each CDR3. D genes are given only for firm matches. Where a row states a size, it is once, few, many or the class of an expanded clone; other rows omit it.

v_gene	abundance	j_gene	d_gene	CDR3aa	CDR3nt
TRBV28	NA	TRBJ2-1	NA	CASSFGGASSYNEQFF	TGTGCCAGCAGTTTTGGGGGGGCGAGCTCCTACAATGAGCAGTTCTTC
TRBV28	NA	TRBJ1-4	NA	CASSLIWDNEKLFF	TGTGCCAGCAGTTTGATCTGGGATAATGAAAAACTGTTTTTT
TRBV4-1	NA	TRBJ1-1	NA	CASSLPQLNTEAFF	TGCGCCAGCAGCCTGCCACAGTTGAACACTGAAGCTTTCTTT
TRBV12-5	few	TRBJ2-1	NA	CASGWETTPQFF	TGTGCTAGTGGTTGGGAGACAACTCCGCAGTTCTTC
TRBV4-1	NA	TRBJ1-5	NA	CASSHVEGRGWQPQHF	TGCGCCAGCAGCCACGTCGAGGGCAGGGGCTGGCAGCCCCAGCATTTT
TRBV2	NA	TRBJ1-2	TRBD1	CASSESRDSLDYGYTF	TGTGCCAGCAGTGAAAGCCGGGACAGCCTTGACTATGGCTACACCTTC
TRBV27	NA	TRBJ1-2	NA	CASSLSRRNARGYTF	TGTGCCAGCAGTTTATCGAGGCGGAACGCGAGGGGCTACACCTTC
TRBV7-7	NA	TRBJ2-3	NA	CASSPSRGREDTQYF	TGTGCCAGCAGCCCCAGCCGGGGGCGGGAAGATACGCAGTATTTT
TRBV5-6	NA	TRBJ2-2	NA	CASSATRSSTGELFF	TGTGCCAGCAGCGCGACTAGATCAAGCACCGGGGAGCTGTTTTTT
TRBV5-4	NA	TRBJ2-1	TRBD2	CASSQGTAGGRGEQFF	TGTGCCAGCAGCCAAGGTACTGCGGGAGGCCGGGGTGAGCAGTTCTTC
TRBV28	NA	TRBJ2-7	NA	CASRGQAYEQYF	TGTGCCAGCAGGGGCCAGGCCTACGAGCAGTACTTC
TRBV2	once	TRBJ2-7	NA	CASQKGGGGYEQYF	TGTGCCAGCCAAAAAGGGGGGGGCGGCTACGAGCAGTACTTC
TRBV9	NA	TRBJ1-1	TRBD1	CASSAGQGSTEAFF	TGTGCCAGCAGCGCTGGACAGGGCTCCACTGAAGCTTTCTTT
TRBV7-8	NA	TRBJ2-7	NA	CASSPRPQEGYEQYF	TGTGCCAGCAGCCCGAGACCTCAGGAGGGCTACGAGCAGTACTTC
TRBV28	NA	TRBJ2-4	TRBD1	CASSPQGAAKNIQYF	TGTGCCAGCAGTCCTCAGGGGGCTGCCAAAAACATTCAGTACTTC
TRBV5-6	NA	TRBJ2-3	TRBD2	CASSYSGSGTDTQYF	TGTGCCAGCAGCTATAGCGGGAGTGGCACAGATACGCAGTATTTT
TRBV28	NA	TRBJ2-7	TRBD2	CASSPARGVMQYF	TGTGCCAGCAGTCCCGCCCGGGGGGTGATGCAGTACTTC
TRBV5-1	NA	TRBJ1-3	NA	CASSLGGSGSGNTIYF	TGCGCCAGCAGCTTGGGGGGCAGTGGAAGTGGAAACACCATATATTTT
TRBV2	NA	TRBJ2-7	TRBD2	CASSVPAGVYEQYF	TGTGCCAGCAGTGTACCCGCGGGAGTATACGAGCAGTACTTC
TRBV18	NA	TRBJ1-1	TRBD1	CASSPNERTGGRTEAFF	TGTGCCAGCTCACCAAATGAGAGGACAGGGGGCAGGACTGAAGCTTTCTTT
TRBV5-4	NA	TRBJ2-6	NA	CASILSGANVLTF	TGTGCCAGCATTCTCTCTGGGGCCAACGTCCTGACTTTC
TRBV19	NA	TRBJ2-5	NA	CCQYGETQYF	TGTTGCCAGTACGGGGAGACCCAGTACTTC
TRBV7-8	NA	TRBJ2-7	TRBD1	CASSSPTGSEQYF	TGTGCCAGCAGCTCACCGACAGGGAGCGAGCAGTACTTC
TRBV30	many	TRBJ2-1	TRBD1	CAWSVPLVRGLYNEQFF	TGTGCCTGGAGTGTACCCCTCGTCAGGGGGCTCTACAATGAGCAGTTCTTC
TRBV25-1	medium-sized	TRBJ2-2	TRBD2	CASSESGGVPTGELFF	TGTGCCAGCAGTGAATCGGGGGGAGTCCCTACCGGGGAGCTGTTTTTT
TRBV6-1	few	TRBJ2-7	NA	CASSGRGDGTYEQYF	TGTGCCAGCAGTGGGAGGGGGGACGGAACCTACGAGCAGTACTTC
TRBV5-1	NA	TRBJ2-1	TRBD2	CASSLGAGDSYNEQFF	TGCGCCAGCAGCTTGGGAGCGGGAGACTCCTACAATGAGCAGTTCTTC
TRBV2	NA	TRBJ1-4	TRBD1	CASRDTGTALNEKLFF	TGTGCCAGCAGAGATACCGGGACAGCCCTTAATGAAAAACTGTTTTTT
TRBV18	few	TRBJ2-3	NA	CASSPPSLTDTQYF	TGTGCCAGCTCACCACCGTCCCTGACAGATACGCAGTATTTT
TRBV6-4	few	TRBJ2-3	NA	CASSDKRDTQYF	TGTGCCAGCAGTGACAAGAGGGATACGCAGTATTTT
TRBV5-1	many	TRBJ2-1	NA	CASSLEPDNEQFF	TGCGCCAGCAGCTTGGAGCCAGACAATGAGCAGTTCTTC
TRBV4-1	NA	TRBJ2-3	TRBD2	CASSQGLAGSTDTQYF	TGCGCCAGCAGCCAAGGTCTAGCGGGCAGCACAGATACGCAGTATTTT
TRBV28	NA	TRBJ1-5	NA	CASSTGGALNQPQHF	TGTGCCAGCAGTACGGGGGGTGCGTTAAATCAGCCCCAGCATTTT
TRBV7-9	once	TRBJ2-1	TRBD1	CASSPPFRDRDYNEQFF	TGTGCCAGCAGCCCGCCGTTCCGGGACAGAGACTACAATGAGCAGTTCTTC
TRBV5-1	few	TRBJ1-1	NA	CASSTGNTEAFF	TGCGCCAGCAGCACAGGGAACACTGAAGCTTTCTTT
TRBV7-9	NA	TRBJ1-5	TRBD1	CASSLGWGQGSNQPQHF	TGTGCCAGCAGCTTAGGGTGGGGACAGGGTAGCAATCAGCCCCAGCATTTT
TRBV7-9	NA	TRBJ1-1	NA	CATPGAEGEAFF	TGTGCCACCCCTGGGGCTGAAGGGGAAGCTTTCTTT
TRBV2	NA	TRBJ2-5	TRBD2	CASSEAGVGKTQYF	TGTGCCAGCAGTGAGGCGGGAGTTGGAAAGACCCAGTACTTC
TRBV10-3	NA	TRBJ2-3	NA	CAISGWEDTQYF	TGTGCCATCTCCGGGTGGGAAGATACGCAGTATTTT
TRBV7-2	NA	TRBJ2-1	NA	CASSFVGDEQFF	TGTGCCAGCAGCTTCGTCGGGGATGAGCAGTTCTTC
TRBV7-3	NA	TRBJ2-3	NA	CASSFGSGGPSDTQYF	NA
TRBV18	NA	TRBJ1-3	NA	CASSPRGVPVSGNTIYF	TGTGCCAGCTCACCTCGGGGAGTACCAGTTTCTGGAAACACCATATATTTT
TRBV13	NA	TRBJ2-3	NA	CASSLGFTDTQYF	TGTGCCAGCAGCTTAGGTTTTACAGATACGCAGTATTTT
TRBV19	NA	TRBJ2-2	TRBD1	CASRNRGRAGELFF	TGTGCCAGTAGAAACAGGGGTAGGGCCGGGGAGCTGTTTTTT
TRBV2	once	TRBJ1-2	TRBD1	CARSEPQGFDIIYGYTF	TGTGCCAGATCCGAGCCACAGGGGTTCGATATAATCTATGGCTACACCTTC
TRBV7-9	NA	TRBJ1-1	NA	CASSLGTAGTEAFF	TGTGCCAGCAGCTTAGGGACGGCGGGCACTGAAGCTTTCTTT
TRBV5-1	NA	TRBJ1-2	NA	CASSSLGAAVGGYTF	TGCGCCAGCAGCTCCCTGGGTGCGGCTGTGGGGGGCTACACCTTC
TRBV19	NA	TRBJ1-5	TRBD1	CASSDRANSNQPQHF	TGTGCCAGTTCGGACAGGGCCAATAGCAATCAGCCCCAGCATTTT
TRBV5-1	NA	TRBJ2-4	NA	CASSVAGKEDIQYF	TGCGCCAGCAGCGTCGCGGGAAAAGAGGACATTCAGTACTTC
TRBV6-5	NA	TRBJ2-2	NA	CASSYSSGVTTGELFF	TGTGCCAGCAGTTACTCGTCGGGAGTAACGACCGGGGAGCTGTTTTTT
TRBV7-3	NA	TRBJ2-7	NA	CASSLYPGTGYEQYF	TGTGCCAGCAGCCTCTACCCAGGGACGGGTTACGAGCAGTACTTC
TRBV2	once	TRBJ2-2	TRBD2	CASNQREGRGGELFF	TGTGCCAGCAACCAGCGGGAGGGCCGGGGCGGGGAGCTGTTTTTT
TRBV7-8	NA	TRBJ1-5	NA	CASSADRHQPQHF	TGTGCCAGCAGCGCCGACCGGCATCAGCCCCAGCATTTT